This TCR beta chain was found in a study of blood T cell repertoires in COVID-19. Study as a whole: Researchers got acute and convalescent COVID-19 samples from the United States, Italy and Spain. Sources were T cells, B-cell-depleted T cells, or PBMCs; the material itself was cDNA or gDNA.

In the original workflow: The assay estimated nucleated cells by amplifying reference gene primers. Some clones are missing from TCRdb's copy, which holds only in-frame ones; the method was immunoSEQ multiplex PCR. Clone size and the V and J calls come from that table; the DNA yielded D and trimming. The repertoire has over 300,000 clones, 86% of them found once; the top ten carry 1.5% to 2%. Sequences were obtained from peripheral blood. This TCR came from a woman aged 45-65 years with acute or convalescent COVID-19.

The CDR3 DNA is TGTGCCAGTACAATGGCCGAGGTTAGGAGCTACACCTTC. Translation gives CASTMAEVRSYTF. The V and J genes are TRBV5-6 and TRBJ1-2; D ambiguous. The germline gives CDR1 SGHDT, CDR2 YYEEEE. CDR3 size: 13 residues. The ends were cut back, 8 bases at V and 9 bases at J, with 20 bases in the middle.